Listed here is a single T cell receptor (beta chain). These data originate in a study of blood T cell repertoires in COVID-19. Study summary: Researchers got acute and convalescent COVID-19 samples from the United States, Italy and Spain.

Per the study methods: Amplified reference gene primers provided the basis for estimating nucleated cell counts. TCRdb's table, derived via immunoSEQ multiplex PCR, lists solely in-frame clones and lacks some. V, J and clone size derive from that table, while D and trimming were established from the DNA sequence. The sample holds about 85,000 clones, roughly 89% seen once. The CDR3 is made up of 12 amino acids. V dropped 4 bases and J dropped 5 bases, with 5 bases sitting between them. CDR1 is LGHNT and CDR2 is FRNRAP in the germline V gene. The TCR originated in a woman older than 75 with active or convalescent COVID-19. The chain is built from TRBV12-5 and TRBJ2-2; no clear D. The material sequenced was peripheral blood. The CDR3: CASGYETGELFF. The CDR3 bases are TGTGCTAGTGGTTACGAGACCGGGGAGCTGTTTTTT. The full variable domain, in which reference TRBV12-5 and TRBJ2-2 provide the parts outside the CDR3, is DARVTQTPRHKVTEMGQEVTMRCQPILGHNTVFWYRQTMMQGLELLAYFRNRAPLDDSGMPKDRFSAEMPDATLATLKIQPSEPRDSAVYFCASGYETGELFFGEGSRLTVL.